The rows below give T cell receptor beta chains drawn from one sample of a study of blood T cells in healthy people across ages. TCRdb called the 5' RACE reads again in MiXCR, with one record for every CDR3 protein. The sample records hundreds of thousands of distinct CDR3 sequences, 25% being singletons. Another study also made use of these data, one on T cells of mothers and their children.

Sequencing was performed on blood. These receptors all come from a boy aged 5-17 years in good health. CDR3s include the opening cysteine and the closing phenylalanine or tryptophan. A D gene is named only where the DNA matches it firmly. Size is omitted from some rows. Given values are once, few, many or a class for expanded clones.

few	TRBV10-1	NA	TRBJ2-3	11	TGCGCCAGCAGTACCTCAGGGACGCAGTATTTT	CASSTSGTQYF
few	TRBV11-2	TRBD1	TRBJ2-7	15	TGTGCCAGCAGCCCTATGGACAGGGGAAGGTACGAGCAGTACTTC	CASSPMDRGRYEQYF
few	TRBV9	NA	TRBJ1-1	12	TGTGCCAGCAGCGTAACAGGGAGAGAAGCTTTCTTT	CASSVTGREAFF
few	TRBV28	TRBD1	TRBJ1-6	15	TGTGCCAGCAGCGGCGGGACAGTGTATAATTCACCCCTCCACTTT	CASSGGTVYNSPLHF
NA	TRBV28	NA	TRBJ2-5	12	TGTGCCAGCATGACGGGGAGAGAGACCCAGTACTTC	CASMTGRETQYF
NA	TRBV6-5	TRBD1	TRBJ1-1	15	TGTGCCAGCAGTATAGGACAGGGGGTGGCCACTGAAGCTTTCTTT	CASSIGQGVATEAFF
few	TRBV3-1	NA	TRBJ1-5	16	TGTGCCAGCAGCCTACGCTCGGGGGCGCGCAATCAGCCCCAGCATTTT	CASSLRSGARNQPQHF
NA	TRBV28	NA	TRBJ2-2	16	TGTGCCAGCAGTACCCATAGGACAACGAACACCGGGGAGCTGTTTTTT	CASSTHRTTNTGELFF
NA	TRBV7-9	NA	TRBJ2-5	14	TGTGCCATCTTCAGCGGGCTTACGGGGGAGACCCAGTACTTC	CAIFSGLTGETQYF
NA	TRBV5-1	TRBD1	TRBJ2-2	17	TGCGCCAGCAGCTTGGGACAGGGGGCTTTCAACACCGGGGAGCTGTTTTTT	CASSLGQGAFNTGELFF
NA	TRBV4-3	NA	TRBJ1-1	15	TGCGCCAGCAGCCAAGATCAGGTTTTAGGCACTGAAGCTTTCTTT	CASSQDQVLGTEAFF